This T cell receptor (beta chain) was found in a study of cytomegalovirus exposure and HLA in healthy donors. Primers included in the PCR were 60 Vbeta and 13 Jbeta primers. Repertoires were generated with immunoSEQ multiplex PCR, while TCRdb's copy carries only in-frame clones and drops some. Here the sample spans about 88,000 clones, about nine tenths being singletons. The V end was cut by 0 bases, the J end by 5 bases, with 11 bases between. The CDR3 runs to 15 residues. Germline-derived CDR1 and CDR2 are LGHNA and YSLEER. Sequencing was performed on PBMCs. The source is a young man in good health and CMV-seronegative. V usage is TRBV4-3 and J usage is TRBJ1-5; possible D gene TRBD1, 5 bases. The CDR3 DNA reads as TGCGCCAGCAGCCAAGACGCAACAGGCTATCAGCCCCAGCATTTT. This gives the protein CASSQDATGYQPQHF.